Listed here are 7 T cell receptor beta chains from one sample, sequenced in a study of CD8+ T cells in alopecia areata. Extraction of RNA preceded its reverse transcription into cDNA, which served as the sequencing template. TCRdb's copy holds only in-frame clones and misses some; the assay was immunoSEQ multiplex PCR. There are about 210,000 clones in the sample; 64% occur only once, and around 4.2% lies in the top ten. The treatment was: oral pan-JAK inhibitor, 5-10 mg twice daily. This sample comprised CD4+ T cells sorted from blood, obtained at week 4, from a patient treated with tofacitinib. The receptors originated from a human donor with alopecia areata.

This clone was found once. The rearrangement uses TRBV5-6 and TRBJ1-2, with 10 nucleotides matching TRBD1. Germline V gives CDR1 SGHDT, CDR2 YYEEEE. The CDR3 covers 13 residues. Trimming cost V 8 bases and J 8 bases; bases outside gene matches: 9. The CDR3 is CASLPTGGGGYTF. The CDR3 DNA reads TGTGCCAGTCTCCCGACAGGGGGCGGAGGCTACACCTTC. Drawing the rest from reference TRBV5-6 and TRBJ1-2, the complete variable domain is DAGVTQSPTHLIKTRGQQVTLRCSPKSGHDTVSWYQQALGQGPQFIFQYYEEEERQRGNFPDRFSGHQFPNYSSELNVNALLLGDSALYLCASLPTGGGGYTFGSGTRLTVV.

This clone was recorded a few times. The V and J genes are TRBV6-5 and TRBJ2-5, with 7 nucleotides matching TRBD1. This CDR3 is 15 amino acids long. Germline V CDR1 and CDR2: MNHEY, SVGAGI. Trimming took 5 bases from V and 1 from J; bases not matched to a gene: 7. CDR3 protein: CASSPTGVLQETQYF. For the CDR3, the DNA is TGTGCCAGCAGTCCTACAGGGGTCCTCCAAGAGACCCAGTACTTC.

The chain carries TRBV30 and TRBJ2-2, with D perhaps matching TRBD1 (5 bases). The V gene lost 0 bases and the J gene lost 1 base, with 9 bases spanning the gap. CDR1 and CDR2 (germline): GTSNPN, SVGIG (reference sequence). The CDR3 is 15 amino acids. The CDR3 reads CAWSVRGGNTGELFF. Here the CDR3 DNA reads TGTGCCTGGAGTGTAAGGGGCGGGAACACCGGGGAGCTGTTTTTT.

The chain links TRBV18 to TRBJ1-3; D gene ambiguous. There are 14 residues in the CDR3. Per germline, CDR1 KGHSH and CDR2 LQKENI. Trimming took off 3 bases at V and 2 bases at J, with 8 bases between the two ends. The CDR3 loop is CASSPTETGNTIYF. The CDR3 nucleotides read TGTGCCAGCTCACCTACAGAGACTGGAAACACCATATATTTT.

This sequence joins TRBV30 and TRBJ1-1, with D possibly TRBD1 on 6 matching bases. Germline V CDR1 and CDR2: GTSNPN, SVGIG (reference sequence). V was trimmed by 2 bases and J by 2 bases, leaving 12 bases between them. This CDR3 has 14 residues. This CDR3 is CAWSPRTENTEAFF. CDR3 DNA sequence: TGTGCCTGGAGTCCTCGGACAGAAAACACTGAAGCTTTCTTT.

The genes are TRBV29-1 and TRBJ1-2; the match to TRBD1 covers 9 bases. V lost 5 bases to trimming and J lost 2 bases; unmatched junction nucleotides: 12. Germline values: CDR1 SQVTM, CDR2 ANQGSEA. This CDR3 has 16 residues. This CDR3 reads CSVSPGQGWENYGYTF. CDR3 nucleotide sequence: TGCAGCGTTTCCCCGGGACAGGGATGGGAGAACTATGGCTACACCTTC.

This clone has only one observation. The rearrangement uses TRBV29-1 and TRBJ1-1; D is ambiguous. The CDR3 covers 11 residues. With 6 bases removed from V and 10 bases from J, the gap between germline ends came to 15 bases. Germline CDR1 SQVTM, CDR2 ANQGSEA. The CDR3: CSVEALSGAFF. CDR3 in DNA: TGCAGCGTCGAGGCTCTTTCCGGAGCTTTCTTT.